This paragraph reports one TCR beta chain. Its matching antigen is unknown. With a J-beta primer mix and a sample-barcoded 5' primer, a second PCR ran about 7 to 11 cycles. Every cDNA was tagged by a template-switch adaptor with 12 random nucleotides. TCRdb reanalysed the 5' RACE reads using MiXCR and keeps one entry per CDR3 protein. The data contain roughly 1.4 million distinct CDR3 sequences, 59% of them singletons. The sample is drawn from a study of blood T cells in healthy people across ages. General observations from the study: Strong correlation was found linking TCR beta diversity to naive T cell percentage. The recorded TCR beta diversity per million T cells decreased in a roughly linear manner with age.

Sequenced material: blood. This receptor was identified in a man aged 18-30 years in good health.

The CDR3: CASSRAGTEYEQYF. The CDR3, as DNA: TGTGCCAGCAGTCGCGCCGGGACAGAATACGAGCAGTACTTC. J is TRBJ2-7 and V is TRBV6-1; 7 nucleotides align to TRBD1. The CDR3 is made up of 14 amino acids. Germline values: CDR1 MNHNS, CDR2 SASEGT. V was pared by 5 bases and J by 4 bases, with 8 bases of the junction left unmatched.